This TCR beta chain is from a study of blood T cells in healthy people across ages. The study, taken as a whole, reports: PBMC samples, being unsorted, prevented any conclusive comparison of naive and antigen-experienced cells.

J was trimmed by 1 base and V by 5 bases; bases with no gene match: 22. This CDR3 spans 20 amino acids. CDR1 and CDR2 (germline): SGDLS, YYNGEE. Researchers report isolating at least 7 million PBMCs per sample. With respect to this clonotype: Its antigen remains unidentified.

Alongside a J-beta primer mix, a sample-barcoded 5' primer served in a second PCR lasting about 6 to 11 cycles. TCRdb used MiXCR to reprocess the 5' RACE reads, holding one entry per CDR3 protein. The sample contains about 780,000 distinct CDR3 sequences, about 46% of which appear only once. The chain links TRBV9 to TRBJ2-5; 8 bases are a match to TRBD1. This TCR was sampled from an older man in good health. The source material was blood. CDR3 protein: CASSAGTGALSSSSQETQYF. In DNA form, the CDR3 reads TGTGCCAGCAGTGCCGGGACAGGAGCCCTCTCCTCCTCCTCCCAAGAGACCCAGTACTTC.